This T cell receptor (beta chain) was identified in a study of T cell responses to AZD1222 COVID-19 vaccine (dated by TCRdb to 2020 to 2022). As for the study more broadly: Because spike-specific TCR depth and breadth did not differ between the two schedules, AZD1222 recipients who got a second dose at roughly 4 weeks were pooled with those who got a second dose at roughly 12 weeks. Trial participants were enrolled by age into 18-55, 56-69 and 70-plus year subgroups, with approximately 150, 30 and 60 TCR-sequenced participants respectively. A total of 230 to 250 trial participants underwent TCR sequencing, of whom 200 to 220 had received two doses of AZD1222 and about 25 had received two doses of the MenACWY control vaccine.

Comment on this clone: Its recognized antigen is unknown. Nothing much larger sits one base from this clone, and base qualities are not available.

Results and caveats for the whole study, not just this receptor: CD4 TCRs associated with the vaccine covered the entire spike protein, and the dominant responses were in regions 160-218 and 743-854. Spike-specific TCR breadth and depth rose significantly after two AZD1222 doses compared with day 0 and with MenACWY recipients. Participants were mostly white British, with more females than males. The authors suggested clonal diversity may have been underestimated. Reportedly, almost half of the unique spike-specific TCRs recognized epitopes lying outside the regions that are mutated in the B.1.351 and B.1.1.7 variants. Conclusions about previously exposed vaccinees were limited because only six or seven AZD1222 recipients were SARS-CoV-2 seropositive at baseline. Because no day 14 peak-response samples were available, the repertoires could be characterized only after the peak T cell response. The 56-69-year group was small, and its depth increase did not reach significance, likely because of low power.

Sample time point, as interpreted from the label and publication: baseline before first vaccination. Vaccinee samples came from UK trials COV001 and COV002, including a single-blind randomized controlled phase 2/3 trial of AZD1222 (ChAdOx1 nCoV-19) in healthy adults. For TCRbeta chain sequencing, PBMC samples from trial participants were taken at day 0 and at day 28 after the second dose. The CDR3 regions of human TCRbeta chains were analyzed by immunosequencing. Regarding the original processing steps: Repertoire TCRs were matched against a reference library of SARS-CoV-2-specific TCRs generated with the MIRA antigen-specificity platform. Breadth was defined as the fraction of unique TCRs that were SARS-CoV-2-associated, and depth was defined as the fraction of total T cells that were SARS-CoV-2-associated. Using the MIRA data, every spike-specific TCR was mapped to the spike region that the TCR reacted to and assigned to either a CD4 or a CD8 class. Log10-transformed breadth and depth values were compared by one-way ANOVA with Sidak's multiple comparisons tests. Held by TCRdb, this immuneACCESS table contains in-frame sequences only and omits some clones. Under half of the omission traces to an unresolved V gene where checked; the cause of the rest is unknown. The V and J calls and clone size are taken from that table; D and trimming were inferred from the DNA. This sample gives tens of thousands of clones in total; around nine tenths of them show up just once. The top ten clonotypes cover about 19% of the sample.

Sequences were derived from peripheral blood, sampled on day 0 of AZD1222 vaccination. The sequence came from an adult in good health.

The bases are TGTGCCAGCAGCTCCGGGACAGGTGCCTACAATGAGCAGTTCTTC. It translates to CASSSGTGAYNEQFF. The chain couples TRBV5-4 to TRBJ2-1, with 8 bases matching TRBD1. Measured from the cysteine to the phenylalanine, the CDR3 is 15 residues long. Just the 45-base CDR3 DNA is kept, in frame starting at base 1. V loses 3 bases at its end and J loses 2 bases; junction bases beyond the gene matches: 4. CDR1 and CDR2 (SGHNT, YYREEE) derive from the germline V gene (reference sequence).